The sequence of this T cell receptor (beta chain) was determined in a study of T-cell memory formation after mild COVID-19. Turning to the study itself: The TCR clusters were mostly specific to one donor.

MiXCR, run by TCRdb on the 5' RACE reads, gives a single entry per CDR3 protein. The table has roughly 600,000 distinct CDR3 sequences, more than 15% seen once. The CDR3 consists of 19 residues. Germline trimming cut 6 bases from V and 3 bases from J; bases unmatched to any gene: 15. Germline V gene sequence: CDR1 MDHEN, CDR2 SYDVKM. Worth noting for this clonotype: Its cognate antigen is unknown.

Broader study findings: Pre-infection memory contained some responding clones, which suggested that cross-reactive memory had joined.

This TCR derives from an adult woman who had mild COVID-19 (a few samples of this study predate the infection). Cell type and time point are not known. What was sequenced was PBMCs or a T cell subset sorted from them (not recorded which). The gene calls are TRBV28 and TRBJ1-5; TRBD1 matches at 12 bases. Written as DNA, the CDR3 is TGTGCCAGCAGCCTACCGGGACAGGGGGCGGGGATGCACAATCAGCCCCAGCATTTT. Amino acids: CASSLPGQGAGMHNQPQHF.